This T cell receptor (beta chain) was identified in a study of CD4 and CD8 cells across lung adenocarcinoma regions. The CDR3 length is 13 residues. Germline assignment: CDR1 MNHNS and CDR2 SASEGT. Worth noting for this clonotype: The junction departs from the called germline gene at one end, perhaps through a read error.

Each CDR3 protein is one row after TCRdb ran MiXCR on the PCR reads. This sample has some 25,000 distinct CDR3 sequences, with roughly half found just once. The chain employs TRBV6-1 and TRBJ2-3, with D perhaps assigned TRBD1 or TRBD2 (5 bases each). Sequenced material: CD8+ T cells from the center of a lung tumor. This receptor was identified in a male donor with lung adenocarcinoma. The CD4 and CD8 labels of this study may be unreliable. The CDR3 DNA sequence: TGTGCCAGCAGTGGCCGGGGCCAAAATACCCAGTACTTT. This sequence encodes CASSGRGQNTQYF.